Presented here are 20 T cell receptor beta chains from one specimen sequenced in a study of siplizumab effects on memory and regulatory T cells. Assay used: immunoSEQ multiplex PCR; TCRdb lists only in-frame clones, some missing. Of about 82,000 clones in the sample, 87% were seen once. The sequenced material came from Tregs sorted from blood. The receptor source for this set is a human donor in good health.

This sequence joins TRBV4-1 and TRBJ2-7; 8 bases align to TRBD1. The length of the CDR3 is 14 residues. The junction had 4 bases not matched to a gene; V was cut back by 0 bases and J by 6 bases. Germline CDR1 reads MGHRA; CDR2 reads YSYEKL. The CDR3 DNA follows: TGCGCCAGCAGCCAAGATCGAACAGGGGGCGAGCAGTACTTC. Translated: CASSQDRTGGEQYF.

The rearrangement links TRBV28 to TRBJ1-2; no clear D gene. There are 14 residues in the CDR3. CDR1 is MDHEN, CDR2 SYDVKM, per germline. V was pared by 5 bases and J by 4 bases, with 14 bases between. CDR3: CASSTRTGRYGYTF. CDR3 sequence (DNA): TGTGCCAGCAGTACTAGGACGGGCCGCTATGGCTACACCTTC.

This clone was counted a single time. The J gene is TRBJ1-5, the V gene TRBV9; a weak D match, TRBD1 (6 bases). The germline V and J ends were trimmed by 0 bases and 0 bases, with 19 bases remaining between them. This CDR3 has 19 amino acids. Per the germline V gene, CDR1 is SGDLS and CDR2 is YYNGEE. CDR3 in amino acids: CASSVDPWTVQCSNQPQHF. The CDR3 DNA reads TGTGCCAGCAGCGTAGACCCGTGGACAGTACAATGTAGCAATCAGCCCCAGCATTTT.

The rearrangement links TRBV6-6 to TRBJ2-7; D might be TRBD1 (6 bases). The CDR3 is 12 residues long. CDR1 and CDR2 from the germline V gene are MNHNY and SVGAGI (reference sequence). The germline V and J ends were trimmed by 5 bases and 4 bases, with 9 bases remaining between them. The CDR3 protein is CASSRQVYEQYF. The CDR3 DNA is TGTGCCAGCAGTCGACAGGTATACGAGCAGTACTTC.

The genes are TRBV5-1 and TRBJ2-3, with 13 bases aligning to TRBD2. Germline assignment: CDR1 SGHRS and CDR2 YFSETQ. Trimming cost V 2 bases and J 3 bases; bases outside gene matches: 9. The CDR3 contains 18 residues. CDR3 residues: CASSLLAGGTLSTDTQYF. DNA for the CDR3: TGCGCCAGCAGCTTACTAGCGGGGGGGACCCTGAGTACAGATACGCAGTATTTT.

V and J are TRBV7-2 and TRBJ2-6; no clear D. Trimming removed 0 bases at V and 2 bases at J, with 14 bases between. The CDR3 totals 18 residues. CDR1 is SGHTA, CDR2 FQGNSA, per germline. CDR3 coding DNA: TGTGCCAGCAGCTTAGCTTCTGTGGCCTGGGCTGGGGCCAACGTCCTGACTTTC. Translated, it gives CASSLASVAWAGANVLTF.

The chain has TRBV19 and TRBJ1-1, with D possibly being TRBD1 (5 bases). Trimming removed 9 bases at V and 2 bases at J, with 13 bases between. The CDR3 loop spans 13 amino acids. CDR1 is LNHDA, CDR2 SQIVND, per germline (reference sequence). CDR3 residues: CASQSGGNTEAFF. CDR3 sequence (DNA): TGTGCCAGCCAGAGTGGGGGTAACACTGAAGCTTTCTTT.

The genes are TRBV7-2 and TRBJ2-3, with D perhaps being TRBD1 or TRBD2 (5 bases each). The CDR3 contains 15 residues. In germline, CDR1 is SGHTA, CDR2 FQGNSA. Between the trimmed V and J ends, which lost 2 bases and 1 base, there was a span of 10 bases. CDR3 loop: CASSLTGLRTDTQYF. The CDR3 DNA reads TGTGCCAGCAGCTTAACGGGGCTCCGCACAGATACGCAGTATTTT.

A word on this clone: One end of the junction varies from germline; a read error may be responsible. CDR3 residues: CAGSSLQGALYGYTF. The CDR3 DNA reads TGTGCCGGTAGTAGCCTACAGGGGGCCCTCTATGGCTACACCTTC. The chain has TRBV19 and TRBJ1-2; the match to TRBD1 covers 9 bases. This CDR3 region has 15 residues. CDR1 and CDR2 from the germline V gene are LNHDA and SQIVND (reference sequence).

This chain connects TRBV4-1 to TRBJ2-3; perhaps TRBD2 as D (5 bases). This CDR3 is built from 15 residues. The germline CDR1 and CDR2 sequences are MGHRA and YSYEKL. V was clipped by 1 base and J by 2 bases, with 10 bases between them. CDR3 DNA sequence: TGCGCCAGCAGCCAAGCCAGGACTTACACAGATACGCAGTATTTT. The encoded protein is CASSQARTYTDTQYF.

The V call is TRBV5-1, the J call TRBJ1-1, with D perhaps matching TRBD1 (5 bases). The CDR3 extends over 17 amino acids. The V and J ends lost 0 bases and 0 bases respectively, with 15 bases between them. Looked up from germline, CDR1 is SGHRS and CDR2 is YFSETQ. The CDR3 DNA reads TGCGCCAGCAGCTTGGGAGGGACCTCGCTAATGAACACTGAAGCTTTCTTT. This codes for CASSLGGTSLMNTEAFF.

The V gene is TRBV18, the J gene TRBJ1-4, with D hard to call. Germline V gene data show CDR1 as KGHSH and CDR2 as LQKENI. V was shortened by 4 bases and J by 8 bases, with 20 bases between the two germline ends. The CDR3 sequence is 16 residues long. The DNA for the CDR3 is TGTGCCAGCTCACTCTTACAGACAAGGGTTGAGGAAAAACTGTTTTTT. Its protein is CASSLLQTRVEEKLFF.

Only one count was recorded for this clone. Written as DNA, the CDR3 is TGTGCCAGCAGCGCCCCTGGGACTAGCGGGGAAGGTGAGCAGTTCTTC. Encoded protein: CASSAPGTSGEGEQFF. V and J are TRBV11-2 and TRBJ2-1; 13 bases are shared with TRBD2. The V gene's germline CDR1 is SGHAT and CDR2 FQNNGV. The CDR3 spans 16 residues. V was clipped by 5 bases and J by 9 bases; unmatched bases: 10.

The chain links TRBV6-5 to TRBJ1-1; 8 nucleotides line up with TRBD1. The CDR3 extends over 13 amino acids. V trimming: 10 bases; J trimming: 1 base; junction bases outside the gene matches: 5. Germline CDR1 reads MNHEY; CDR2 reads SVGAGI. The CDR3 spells CATNRGWNTEAFF. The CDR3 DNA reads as TGTGCCACCAACAGGGGGTGGAACACTGAAGCTTTCTTT.

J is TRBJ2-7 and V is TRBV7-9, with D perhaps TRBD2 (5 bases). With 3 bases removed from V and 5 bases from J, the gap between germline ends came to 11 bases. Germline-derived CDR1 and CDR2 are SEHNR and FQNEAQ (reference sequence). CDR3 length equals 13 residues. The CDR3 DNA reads TGTGCCAGCAGCTTGCGGGTTAGCCACGAGCAGTACTTC. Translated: CASSLRVSHEQYF. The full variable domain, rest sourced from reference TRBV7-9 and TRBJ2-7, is DTGVSQNPRHKITKRGQNVTFRCDPISEHNRLYWYRQTLGQGPEFLTYFQNEAQLEKSRLLSDRFSAERPKGSFSTLEIQRTEQGDSAMYLCASSLRVSHEQYFGPGTRLTVT.

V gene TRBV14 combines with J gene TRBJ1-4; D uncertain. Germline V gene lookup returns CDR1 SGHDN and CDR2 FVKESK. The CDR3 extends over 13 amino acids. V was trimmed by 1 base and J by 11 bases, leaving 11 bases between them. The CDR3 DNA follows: TGTGCCAGCAGCCAAGGTTCGGGCCAGAAACTGTTTTTT. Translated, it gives CASSQGSGQKLFF.

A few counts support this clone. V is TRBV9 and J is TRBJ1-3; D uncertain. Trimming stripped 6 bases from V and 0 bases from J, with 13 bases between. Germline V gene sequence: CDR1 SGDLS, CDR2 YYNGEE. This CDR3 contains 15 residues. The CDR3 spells CASTYNSGSGNTIYF. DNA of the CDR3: TGTGCCAGCACTTATAACAGCGGCTCTGGAAACACCATATATTTT.

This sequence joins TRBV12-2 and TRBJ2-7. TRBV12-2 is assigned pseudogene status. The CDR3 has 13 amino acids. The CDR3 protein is CASRILGGPQQYF. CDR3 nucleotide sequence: TGTGCAAGTCGCATCCTGGGGGGCCCCCAGCAGTACTTC.

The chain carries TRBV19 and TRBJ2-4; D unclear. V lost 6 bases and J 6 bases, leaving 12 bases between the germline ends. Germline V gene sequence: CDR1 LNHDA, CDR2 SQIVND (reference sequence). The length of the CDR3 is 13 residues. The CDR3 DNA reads TGTGCCAGTAGAAGGGCCTATGGAAACATTCAGTACTTC. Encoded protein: CASRRAYGNIQYF.

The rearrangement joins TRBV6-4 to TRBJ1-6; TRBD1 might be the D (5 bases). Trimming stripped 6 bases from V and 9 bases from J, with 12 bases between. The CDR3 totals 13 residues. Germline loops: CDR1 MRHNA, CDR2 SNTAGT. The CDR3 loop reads CASRGDGFSPLHF. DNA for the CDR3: TGTGCCAGCAGGGGGGACGGGTTTTCACCCCTCCACTTT.